These 17 T cell receptor beta chains came from one sample sequenced in a study of T cells after yellow fever vaccination. One entry per CDR3 protein, called by TCRdb with MiXCR from the 5' RACE reads. This sample has 350,000 to 450,000 distinct CDR3 sequences, with 18% found just once. Sample: PBMCs, taken before the yellow fever booster vaccination. The receptor source for this set is a man between 18 and 29 years old who received the YFV17D yellow fever vaccine.

This sequence joins TRBV11-2 and TRBJ1-1; unclear D gene. Trimming took 0 bases from V and 7 from J, leaving 12 bases between them. The CDR3 is 14 residues long. Per germline, CDR1 SGHAT and CDR2 FQNNGV. CDR3 DNA sequence: TGTGCCAGCAGCTTAGAGTGGGCCCCGGGTGAAGCTTTCTTT. Translated: CASSLEWAPGEAFF.

Ten or more counts support this clonotype. V gene TRBV5-1 combines with J gene TRBJ2-1, with D perhaps matching TRBD2 (10 bases). Germline CDR1 reads SGHRS; CDR2 reads YFSETQ. V lost 4 bases and J lost 7, with 18 bases in between. CDR3 size: 15 residues. The CDR3 bases are TGCGCCAGCAGCCAGCGGGGGGGGACAGGGAATGAGCAGTTCTTC. This encodes CASSQRGGTGNEQFF.

This clonotype was seen ten or more times. V usage is TRBV27 and J usage is TRBJ1-1; tentative D call: TRBD1 (6 bases). The CDR3 has 14 amino acids. CDR1 is MNHEY and CDR2 is SMNVEV in the germline V gene (reference sequence). Trimming pared 3 bases from V and 0 bases from J, leaving 8 bases between. The CDR3 DNA follows: TGTGCCAGCAGTTTTGGGGGGCTGAACACTGAAGCTTTCTTT. It encodes CASSFGGLNTEAFF.

The chain joins TRBV18 to TRBJ2-5; possibly TRBD1 for D (6 bases). This CDR3 is 13 amino acids long. V gave up 8 bases and J gave up 3 bases, with 13 bases separating them. Germline V CDR1 and CDR2: KGHSH, LQKENI. This CDR3 reads CASVWTEEETQYF. The CDR3 DNA sequence: TGTGCCAGCGTATGGACAGAGGAAGAGACCCAGTACTTC.

The V call is TRBV20-1, the J call TRBJ1-1, with a possible D match to TRBD1 (5 bases). There are 15 residues in the CDR3. Germline-derived CDR1 and CDR2 are DFQATT and SNEGSKA (reference sequence). With 6 bases removed from V and 5 bases from J, the gap between germline ends came to 22 bases. In nucleotides, the CDR3 is TGCAGTGCCACCAACCCCGAGGGGACGGGTACTGAAGCTTTCTTT. It yields the protein CSATNPEGTGTEAFF.

On this clonotype: Compared with germline, one end of the junction differs, possibly owing to a read error. The chain couples TRBV6-1 to TRBJ2-1, with D tentatively TRBD1 or TRBD2 (5 bases each). Per the germline V gene, CDR1 is MNHNS and CDR2 is SASEGT. The CDR3 is 16 amino acids. CDR3 nucleotides: TGTGCCAGCAGAGAAGCTCCGGGACCGGGCTACAATGAGCAGTTCTTC. This translates into CASREAPGPGYNEQFF.

This clonotype was seen a handful of times. The chain carries TRBV10-3 and TRBJ1-2; weak D call: TRBD1 (5 bases). The CDR3 is 14 residues long. Germline CDR1 is ENHRY and CDR2 is SYGVKD. The germline V and J ends were trimmed by 3 bases and 8 bases, with 16 bases remaining between them. The CDR3 here is CAISEGKQGDGYTF. The DNA for the CDR3 is TGTGCCATCAGTGAAGGAAAGCAGGGCGACGGCTACACCTTC.

The V call is TRBV6-6, the J call TRBJ1-1; 7 positions match TRBD1. The CDR3 runs 13 residues. Per the germline V gene, CDR1 is MNHNY and CDR2 is SVGAGI (reference sequence). Unmatched junction bases numbered 9, after V lost 7 bases and J lost 7 bases. This chain's CDR3 is CASNPTTGSEAFF. DNA of the CDR3: TGTGCCAGCAATCCAACGACAGGGAGTGAAGCTTTCTTT.

This clonotype was seen more than once but under ten times. This chain joins TRBV10-3 and TRBJ1-1; D is undetermined. Between the trimmed V and J ends, which lost 10 bases and 4 bases, there was a span of 10 bases. In germline, CDR1 is ENHRY, CDR2 SYGVKD. This CDR3 comprises 11 residues. As DNA, the CDR3 is TGTGCCACCGCATCAGGCACTGAAGCTTTCTTT. Translating it yields CATASGTEAFF.

The V call is TRBV10-3, the J call TRBJ1-1, with D perhaps TRBD1 (6 bases). The CDR3 totals 14 residues. Germline CDR1 is ENHRY and CDR2 is SYGVKD. V gave up 8 bases and J gave up 4 bases, with 17 bases separating them. The CDR3 DNA reads as TGTGCCATCGGCCAGGGGCGAACTGTCACTGAAGCTTTCTTT. Protein product: CAIGQGRTVTEAFF.

The chain employs TRBV5-1 and TRBJ2-7, with 7 bases identical to TRBD1. Looked up from germline, CDR1 is SGHRS and CDR2 is YFSETQ. This CDR3 spans 14 amino acids. V was clipped by 2 bases and J by 7 bases; unmatched bases: 9. The chain's CDR3 is CASSFTGVEGEQYV. The CDR3 nucleotides read TGCGCCAGCAGCTTCACAGGGGTGGAAGGAGAGCAGTACGTC.

The rearrangement links TRBV20-1 to TRBJ2-2; D call uncertain. Germline lookup yields CDR1 DFQATT and CDR2 SNEGSKA (reference sequence). Between the trimmed V and J ends, which lost 4 bases and 6 bases, there was a span of 12 bases. This CDR3 region has 13 residues. The CDR3 DNA follows: TGCAGTGCTATGCAGGTGTCGGCCGGGGAGCTGTTTTTT. Translated: CSAMQVSAGELFF.

This clonotype was counted between two and nine times. The chain couples TRBV7-9 to TRBJ2-4; D may correspond to TRBD1 or TRBD2 (5 bases each). Germline V gene sequence: CDR1 SEHNR, CDR2 FQNEAQ (reference sequence). V was pared by 2 bases and J by 4 bases, with 9 bases between. The length of the CDR3 is 14 residues. CDR3: CASSLPGLKNIQYF. CDR3 nucleotides: TGTGCCAGCAGCTTACCGGGGCTGAAAAACATTCAGTACTTC.

This clonotype was seen more than once but under ten times. The J gene is TRBJ2-6, the V gene TRBV6-5; D call uncertain. Germline loops: CDR1 MNHEY, CDR2 SVGAGI. V lost 0 bases and J 3 bases, leaving 9 bases between the germline ends. The CDR3 loop spans 16 amino acids. The DNA for the CDR3 is TGTGCCAGCAGTTACTCCTGGGTACTTGGGGCCAACGTCCTGACTTTC. Protein product: CASSYSWVLGANVLTF.

This clonotype was recorded many times. V gene TRBV7-9 combines with J gene TRBJ1-5; D might be TRBD1 (6 bases). Germline V CDR1 and CDR2: SEHNR, FQNEAQ (reference sequence). There are 15 residues in the CDR3. Deletions cut 2 bases from V and 5 bases from J, with 13 bases between. CDR3: CASSLFAGADQPQHF. The CDR3, as DNA: TGTGCCAGCAGCTTATTTGCAGGGGCCGATCAGCCCCAGCATTTT.

V gene TRBV7-9 combines with J gene TRBJ2-3; no reliable D call. The CDR3 loop spans 13 amino acids. Germline CDR1 reads SEHNR; CDR2 reads FQNEAQ (reference sequence). Trimming took 5 bases from V and 6 from J, leaving 12 bases between them. The CDR3 region is CASSRINGDTQYF. The CDR3 DNA reads TGTGCCAGCAGCCGGATTAACGGGGATACGCAGTATTTT.

This clonotype was picked up a small number of times. The chain employs TRBV30 and TRBJ2-5, with unresolved D. Looked up from germline, CDR1 is GTSNPN and CDR2 is SVGIG (reference sequence). Between the trimmed V and J ends, which lost 1 base and 5 bases, there was a span of 5 bases. The CDR3 extends over 11 amino acids. Here the CDR3 DNA reads TGTGCCTGGAGTGAAGGGGAGACCCAGTACTTC. It specifies CAWSEGETQYF.